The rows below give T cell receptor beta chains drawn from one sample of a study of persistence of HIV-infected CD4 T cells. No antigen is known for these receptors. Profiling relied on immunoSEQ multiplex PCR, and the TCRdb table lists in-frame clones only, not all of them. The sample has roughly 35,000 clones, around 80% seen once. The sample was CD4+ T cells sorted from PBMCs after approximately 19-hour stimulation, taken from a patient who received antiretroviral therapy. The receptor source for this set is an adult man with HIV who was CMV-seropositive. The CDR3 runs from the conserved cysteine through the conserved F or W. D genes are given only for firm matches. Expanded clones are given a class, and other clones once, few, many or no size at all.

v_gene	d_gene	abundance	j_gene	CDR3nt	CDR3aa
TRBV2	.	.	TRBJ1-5	TGTGCCAGCAGGACGACAGAGAATCAGCCCCAGCATTTT	CASRTTENQPQHF
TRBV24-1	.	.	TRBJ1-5	TGTGCCACCTTTCTAGGCAATCAGCCCCAGCATTTT	CATFLGNQPQHF
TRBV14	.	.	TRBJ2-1	TGTGCCAGCAGCCAAGGGGCTTGGGCAGAACTGGAGCAGTTCTTC	CASSQGAWAELEQFF
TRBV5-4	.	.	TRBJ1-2	TGTGCCAGCAGCTTGGCGGCTAACTATGGCTACACCTTC	CASSLAANYGYTF
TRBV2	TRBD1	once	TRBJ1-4	TGTGCCAGCAGACTGACAGGGAAGGGTGAAAAACTGTTTTTT	CASRLTGKGEKLFF
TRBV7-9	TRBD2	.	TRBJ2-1	TGTGCCAGCAGACCTATACGGGGACTAGCGGGGGATGAGCAGTTCTTC	CASRPIRGLAGDEQFF
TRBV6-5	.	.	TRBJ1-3	TGTGCCAGCAGTTGGATGACAGGCCCAGGAAACACCATATATTTT	CASSWMTGPGNTIYF
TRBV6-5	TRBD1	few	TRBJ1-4	TGTGCCAGCACTCCGGGACAGCATAATGAAAAACTGTTTTTT	CASTPGQHNEKLFF
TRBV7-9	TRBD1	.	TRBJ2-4	TGTGCCAGCAGCCTTCCCGGGACAGGGATGGGAAACATTCAGTACTTC	CASSLPGTGMGNIQYF
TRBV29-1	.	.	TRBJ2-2	TGCAGCGTTGGAGCAGGCGGGGAGCTGTTTTTT	CSVGAGGELFF
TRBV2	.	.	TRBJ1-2	TGTGCCAGCGAGAGCAACGGGTTAGCTAACTATGGCTACACCTTC	CASESNGLANYGYTF
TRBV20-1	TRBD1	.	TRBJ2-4	TGCAGTGCTTGGGACAGGCCTAATCAGTACTTC	CSAWDRPNQYF
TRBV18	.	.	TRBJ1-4	TGTGCCAGCTCACCAGGGGCGCAAACTAATGAAAAACTGTTTTTT	CASSPGAQTNEKLFF
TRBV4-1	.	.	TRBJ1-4	TGCGCCAGCAGCCCCCCGGACGGGGCAACTAATGAAAAACTGTTTTTT	CASSPPDGATNEKLFF
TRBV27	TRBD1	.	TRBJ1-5	TGTGCCAGCAGTTTAGGACAGGCGTATAGCAATCAGCCCCAGCATTTT	CASSLGQAYSNQPQHF
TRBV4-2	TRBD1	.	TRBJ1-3	TGTGCCAGCAGCCAAGGTCAGACAGGGCGCTCTGGAAACACCATATATTTT	CASSQGQTGRSGNTIYF
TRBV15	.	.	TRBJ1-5	TGTGCCACCAGCAGAGATCCCGGATCCGGGGTAAATCAGCCCCAGCATTTT	CATSRDPGSGVNQPQHF
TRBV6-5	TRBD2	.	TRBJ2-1	TGTGCCAGCAGACGACTAGCGGGGGGCGGTGAGCAGTTCTTC	CASRRLAGGGEQFF
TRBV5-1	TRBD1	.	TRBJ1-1	TGCGCCAGCAGCTTGGGACAGGGGGCGAACACTGAAGCTTTCTTT	CASSLGQGANTEAFF
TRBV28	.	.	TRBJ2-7	TGTGCCAGCAGCGTAGGAGGGGATGGGATCTACGAGCAGTACTTC	CASSVGGDGIYEQYF
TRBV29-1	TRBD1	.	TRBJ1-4	TGCAGCGTGGGACAGGGGGCGTGGGCAACTAATGAAAAACTGTTTTTT	CSVGQGAWATNEKLFF
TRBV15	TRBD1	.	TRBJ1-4	TGTGCCACCAGCAGAGATTACCCAGGGGGCGAAGGGGAAAAACTGTTTTTT	CATSRDYPGGEGEKLFF
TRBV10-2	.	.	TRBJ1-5	TGCGCCACAGGTAGGAACAATCAGCCCCAGCATTTT	CATGRNNQPQHF